Shown below are 14 T cell receptor beta chains from a single sample sequenced in a study of T cell responses to AZD1222 COVID-19 vaccine. Profiled with immunoSEQ multiplex PCR; TCRdb holds only in-frame clones, not every one. The sample includes some 150,000 clones, around 88% of them seen just once. This specimen was peripheral blood, taken on day 0 of AZD1222 vaccination. The receptors stem from an adult in good health.

The rearrangement links TRBV7-3 to TRBJ2-1; D might be TRBD2 (6 bases). The CDR3 consists of 15 residues. The germline V gene encodes CDR1 SGHTA and CDR2 FQGTGA. V shed 3 bases and J shed 3 bases, with 12 bases lying between them. CDR3 protein: CASSFPGSNYNEQFF. CDR3 coding DNA: TGTGCCAGCAGCTTCCCCGGGAGTAACTACAATGAGCAGTTCTTC.

This clone was detected only a few times. The rearrangement joins TRBV14 to TRBJ1-3; D gene unclear. Germline CDR1 is SGHDN and CDR2 is FVKESK. The CDR3 extends over 14 amino acids. V was shortened by 6 bases and J by 4 bases, with 13 bases between the two germline ends. CDR3 loop: CASSPPAAGNTIYF. The CDR3 region has the DNA TGTGCCAGCAGTCCCCCCGCAGCGGGAAACACCATATATTTT.

This clone came up a few times. The rearrangement uses TRBV6-5 and TRBJ2-1; D not certain. The CDR3 contains 15 residues. Deletions cut 3 bases from V and 0 bases from J, with 9 bases between. Germline loops: CDR1 MNHEY, CDR2 SVGAGI. The CDR3 loop reads CASSYTTTSYNEQFF. For the CDR3, the DNA is TGTGCCAGCAGTTATACGACAACCTCCTACAATGAGCAGTTCTTC.

The rearrangement links TRBV7-2 to TRBJ2-3; D might be TRBD2 (6 bases). The CDR3 is 14 residues long. The germline gives CDR1 SGHTA, CDR2 FQGNSA. V was clipped by 6 bases and J by 5 bases, with 15 bases between them. The CDR3 coding sequence is TGTGCCAGCAGGGGGCCCTCCGGGGGAGATACGCAGTATTTT. Amino acids: CASRGPSGGDTQYF.

V is TRBV28 and J is TRBJ1-2, with 7 bases that match TRBD1. CDR3 length equals 15 residues. Trimming took 2 bases from V and 3 from J; bases not matched to a gene: 6. Germline values: CDR1 MDHEN, CDR2 SYDVKM. CDR3 bases: TGTGCCAGCAGTTTAAGAGGGGGCGCCGACTATGGCTACACCTTC. Amino acid sequence: CASSLRGGADYGYTF.

The CDR3 protein is CASSLTGSGNEQYF. CDR3 DNA: TGTGCCAGCAGCTTAACAGGTTCGGGAAACGAGCAGTACTTC. The V gene is TRBV11-3, the J gene TRBJ2-7, with D perhaps given as TRBD1 or TRBD2 (5 bases each). Deletions cut 2 bases from V and 5 bases from J, with 13 bases between. Germline V gene lookup returns CDR1 SGHNT and CDR2 YENEEA. This CDR3 has 14 residues.

The chain uses TRBV12-3 or TRBV12-4 and TRBJ1-2, with unresolved D. The V end lost 2 bases, the J end lost 3 bases, and 1 base lay between the germline ends. The CDR3 runs 11 residues. Here the CDR3 reads CASSLHYGYTF. CDR3 in DNA: TGTGCCAGCAGTTTACACTATGGCTACACCTTC.

The rearrangement uses TRBV19 and TRBJ1-5, with 9 bases fitting TRBD1. In germline, CDR1 is LNHDA, CDR2 SQIVND (reference sequence). The CDR3 runs 15 residues. The junction had 10 bases not matched to a gene; V was cut back by 6 bases and J by 7 bases. The CDR3 spells CASREGQGLRQPQHF. In DNA, the CDR3 is TGTGCCAGTAGGGAGGGACAGGGACTTCGCCAGCCCCAGCATTTT. Drawing the rest from reference TRBV19 and TRBJ1-5, the complete variable domain is DGGITQSPKYLFRKEGQNVTLSCEQNLNHDAMYWYRQDPGQGLRLIYYSQIVNDFQKGDIAEGYSVSREKKESFPLTVTSAQKNPTAFYLCASREGQGLRQPQHFGDGTRLSIL.

CDR3 bases: TGTGCCAGCAGCTCCAACGGGGGTAGCTCCTACGAGCAGTACTTC. It yields the protein CASSSNGGSSYEQYF. This chain joins TRBV14 and TRBJ2-7; TRBD2 might be the D (6 bases). V dropped 5 bases and J dropped 0 bases, with 14 bases sitting between them. This CDR3 has 15 amino acids. Germline V gene lookup returns CDR1 SGHDN and CDR2 FVKESK.

The chain links TRBV18 to TRBJ1-1; tentatively, D is TRBD1 (5 bases). Between the trimmed V and J ends, which lost 3 bases and 1 base, there was a span of 18 bases. CDR1 and CDR2 from the germline V gene are KGHSH and LQKENI. The CDR3 has 17 residues. DNA of the CDR3: TGTGCCAGCTCACCCAGAAATCAGGGTGGAGGGAACACTGAAGCTTTCTTT. Protein: CASSPRNQGGGNTEAFF.

The chain joins TRBV9 to TRBJ1-3; 9 nucleotides match TRBD1. V lost 4 bases, J lost 4 bases, and 9 bases stayed unmatched. Per germline, CDR1 SGDLS and CDR2 YYNGEE. The CDR3 is made up of 16 amino acids. Written as DNA, the CDR3 is TGTGCCAGCAGCATCGGACAGGGGCCTCGGGGAAACACCATATATTTT. Its protein product is CASSIGQGPRGNTIYF.

The chain has TRBV4-2 and TRBJ2-1; TRBD2 matches at 9 bases. Germline CDR1 reads LGHNA; CDR2 reads YNFKEQ. The CDR3 is 16 residues long. The J segment lost 5 bases and the V segment lost 0 bases, leaving 5 bases of the junction unmatched. The CDR3 DNA follows: TGTGCCAGCAGCCAAGATCGTTTAGCGGGGGACAATGAGCAGTTCTTC. Its protein product is CASSQDRLAGDNEQFF.

The chain links TRBV19 to TRBJ2-2, with TRBD2 identical over 8 bases. The CDR3 has 15 amino acids. Losses at the gene ends were 7 bases for V and 0 bases for J; bases not matched to a gene: 4. The germline gives CDR1 LNHDA, CDR2 SQIVND (reference sequence). CDR3 coding DNA: TGTGCCAGTAAGTTAGCGGGGCCGAACACCGGGGAGCTGTTTTTT. Translating it yields CASKLAGPNTGELFF.

V is TRBV6-5 and J is TRBJ2-7, with D uncertain. Germline lookup yields CDR1 MNHEY and CDR2 SVGAGI. Trimming shortened V by 5 bases and J by 1 base, and 6 bases separated the two germline ends. This CDR3 is 12 amino acids long. The CDR3 DNA reads as TGTGCCAGCAGTACCACTTCCTACGAGCAGTACTTC. Translating gives CASSTTSYEQYF.